This T cell receptor (beta chain) was documented in a study of cytomegalovirus exposure and HLA in healthy donors. General study results and limits: Some segments of the V type, notably TRBV6-2 and TRBV6-3, were excluded as indistinguishable. Associated with HLA alleles at 0.05 false discovery rate in a later analysis were some 16,000 TCR beta sequences.

Regarding this clone: Its target is unknown.

Donors showed nominal health when sampled, although they likely had unrecorded immune exposures. Germline V CDR1 and CDR2: GTSNPN, SVGIG (reference sequence). Trimming took off 2 bases at V and 1 base at J, with 6 bases between the two ends. The CDR3 loop spans 13 amino acids. A multiplex PCR was run with 60 Vbeta primers and 13 Jbeta primers. The assay was immunoSEQ multiplex PCR, and TCRdb's table has in-frame clones only and misses some. Altogether around 160,000 clones are present, approximately 70% being singletons, with the ten largest covering 1.6%. Sample: PBMCs. The origin of this receptor is a young woman in good health and CMV-seronegative. The J gene is TRBJ1-5, the V gene TRBV30, with D possibly matching TRBD1 (5 bases). The CDR3 is CAWSRGSNQPQHF. CDR3 nucleotide sequence: TGTGCCTGGAGTCGGGGGAGCAATCAGCCCCAGCATTTT.